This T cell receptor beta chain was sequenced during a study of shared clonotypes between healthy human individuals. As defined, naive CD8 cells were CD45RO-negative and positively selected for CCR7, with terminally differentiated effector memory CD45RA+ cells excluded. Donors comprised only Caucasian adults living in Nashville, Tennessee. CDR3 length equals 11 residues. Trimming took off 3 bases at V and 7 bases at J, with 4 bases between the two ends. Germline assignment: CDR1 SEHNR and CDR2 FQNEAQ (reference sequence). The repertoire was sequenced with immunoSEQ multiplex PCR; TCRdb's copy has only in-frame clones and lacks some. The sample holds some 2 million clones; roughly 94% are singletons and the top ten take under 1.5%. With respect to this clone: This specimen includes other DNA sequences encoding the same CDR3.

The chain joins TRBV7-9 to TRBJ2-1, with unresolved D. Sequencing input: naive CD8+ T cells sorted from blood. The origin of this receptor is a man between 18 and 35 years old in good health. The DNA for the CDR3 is TGTGCCAGCAGCTTCCAGAATGAGCAGTTCTTC. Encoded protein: CASSFQNEQFF.